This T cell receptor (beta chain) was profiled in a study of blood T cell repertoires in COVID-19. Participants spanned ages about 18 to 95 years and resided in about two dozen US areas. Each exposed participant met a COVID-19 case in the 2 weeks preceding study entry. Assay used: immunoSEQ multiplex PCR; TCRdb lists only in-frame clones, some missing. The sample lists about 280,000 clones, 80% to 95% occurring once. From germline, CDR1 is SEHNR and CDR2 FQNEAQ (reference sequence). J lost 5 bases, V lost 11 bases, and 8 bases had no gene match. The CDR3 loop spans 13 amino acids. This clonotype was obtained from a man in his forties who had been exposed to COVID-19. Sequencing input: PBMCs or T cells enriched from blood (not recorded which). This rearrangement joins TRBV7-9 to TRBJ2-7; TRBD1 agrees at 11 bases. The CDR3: CAGGGQGAHEQYF. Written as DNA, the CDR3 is TGTGCCGGTGGCGGACAGGGGGCCCACGAGCAGTACTTC.